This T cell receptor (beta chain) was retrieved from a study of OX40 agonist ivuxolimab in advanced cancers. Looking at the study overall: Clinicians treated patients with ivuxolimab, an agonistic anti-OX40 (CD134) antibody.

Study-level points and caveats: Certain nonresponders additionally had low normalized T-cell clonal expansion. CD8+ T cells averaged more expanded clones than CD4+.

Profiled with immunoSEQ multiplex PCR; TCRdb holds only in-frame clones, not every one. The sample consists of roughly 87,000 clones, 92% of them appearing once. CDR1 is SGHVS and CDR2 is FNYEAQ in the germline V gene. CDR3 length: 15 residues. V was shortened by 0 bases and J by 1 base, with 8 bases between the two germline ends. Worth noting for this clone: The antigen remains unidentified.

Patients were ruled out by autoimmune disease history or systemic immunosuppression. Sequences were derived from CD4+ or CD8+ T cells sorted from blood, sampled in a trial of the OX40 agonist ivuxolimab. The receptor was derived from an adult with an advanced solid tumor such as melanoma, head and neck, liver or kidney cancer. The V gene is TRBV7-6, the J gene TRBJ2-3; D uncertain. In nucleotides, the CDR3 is TGTGCCAGCAGCTTAGCGGCACGGGGCACAGATACGCAGTATTTT. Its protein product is CASSLAARGTDTQYF.